The subject of this entry is one T cell receptor beta chain. This specimen comes from a study of identical twins. Unique molecular identifiers were present on the cDNA, which also gained a universal primer site by template switching. TCRdb analysed the 5' RACE reads with MiXCR anew, one entry per CDR3 protein. The data contain a few hundred thousand distinct CDR3 sequences, more than 9% of them seen just once; the ten biggest clones take up around 3%. Germline lookup yields CDR1 MDHEN and CDR2 SYDVKM. Trimming stripped 6 bases from V and 3 bases from J, with 17 bases between. The CDR3 has 15 amino acids. This same sample was also part of a study on yellow fever vaccine responses in identical twins.

The clonotype was recovered from a woman aged 18 to 35 in good health. The chain links TRBV28 to TRBJ2-5; D is tentatively TRBD1 or TRBD2 (6 bases each). Input material: PBMCs. DNA of the CDR3: TGTGCCAGCAGATTAGGGGGGCTAAGGAAAGAGACCCAGTACTTC. This translates into CASRLGGLRKETQYF.